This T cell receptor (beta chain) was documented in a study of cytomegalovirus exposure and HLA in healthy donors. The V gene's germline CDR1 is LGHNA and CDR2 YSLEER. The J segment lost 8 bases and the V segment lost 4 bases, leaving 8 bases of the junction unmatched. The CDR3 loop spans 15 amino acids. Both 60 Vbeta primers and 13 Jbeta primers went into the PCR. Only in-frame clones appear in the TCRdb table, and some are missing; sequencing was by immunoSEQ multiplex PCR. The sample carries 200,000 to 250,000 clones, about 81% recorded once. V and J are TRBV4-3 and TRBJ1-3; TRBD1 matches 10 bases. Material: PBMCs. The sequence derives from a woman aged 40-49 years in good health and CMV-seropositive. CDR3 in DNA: TGCGCCAGCAGCCGAGGACAGGGGGTAGAGGACACCATATATTTT. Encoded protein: CASSRGQGVEDTIYF.